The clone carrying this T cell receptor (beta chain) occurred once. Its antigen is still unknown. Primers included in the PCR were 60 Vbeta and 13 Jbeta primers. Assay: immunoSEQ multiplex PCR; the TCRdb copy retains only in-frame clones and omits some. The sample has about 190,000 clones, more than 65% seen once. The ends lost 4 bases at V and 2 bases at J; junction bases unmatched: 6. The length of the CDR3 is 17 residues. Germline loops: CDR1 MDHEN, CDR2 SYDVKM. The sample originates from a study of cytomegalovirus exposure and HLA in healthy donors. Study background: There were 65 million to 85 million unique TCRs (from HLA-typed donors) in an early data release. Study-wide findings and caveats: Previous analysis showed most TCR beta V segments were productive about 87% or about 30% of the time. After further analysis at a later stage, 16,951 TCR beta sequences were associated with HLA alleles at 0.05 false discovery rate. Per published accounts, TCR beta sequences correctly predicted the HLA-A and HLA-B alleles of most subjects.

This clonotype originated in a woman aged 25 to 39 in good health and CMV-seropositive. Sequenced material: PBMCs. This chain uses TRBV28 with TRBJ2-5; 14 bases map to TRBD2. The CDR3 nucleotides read TGTGCCAGCAGTTCCGGACTAGCGGGAGGTGAGCAAGAGACCCAGTACTTC. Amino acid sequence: CASSSGLAGGEQETQYF.